This entry concerns a single T cell receptor beta chain. This clone was detected a few times. Its antigen target is currently unknown. The sample holds no much larger clone one base away, and base qualities are not on file. The entry originates in a study of OX40 agonist ivuxolimab in advanced cancers. For context, the study as a whole: Ivuxolimab, which targeted the costimulatory receptor OX40 (CD134), was an agonistic, fully human IgG2 monoclonal antibody. Intravenous ivuxolimab was administered to patients every 2 weeks at six dose levels: 0.01, 0.1, 0.3, 1.5, 3 and 10 mg/kg. Of the roughly 53 patients in dose escalation, about 20 had hepatocellular carcinoma, some 15 had melanoma, 9 had renal cell carcinoma and 9 had head and neck cancer. The dose-escalation cohort was roughly 87% male with a mean age of roughly 60 years, ranging from about 23 to 85. Prior anti-PD-1, anti-PD-L1 or anti-CTLA-4 therapy was permitted, and 40% of dose-escalation patients had received checkpoint inhibitors. Partial responses were achieved by three dose-escalation patients, of whom one had hepatocellular carcinoma and two had cutaneous melanoma. The purpose of peripheral TCRbeta sequencing was to test whether ivuxolimab changed TCR sequence diversity and led to clonal T-cell expansion. The paper covers the monotherapy dose-escalation part of the phase I ivuxolimab trial, which included N of about 50 patients.

To sequence the TCRbeta CDR3 region, genomic DNA was isolated from the sorted cells. The immunoSEQ Assay was used for sequencing of TCRbeta CDR3 regions. Here the immuneACCESS table is served through TCRdb, limited to in-frame sequences with V and J called. Missing clones are a known gap in these copies; in checked studies unresolved V genes cover under half, and the rest lacks a known reason. This sample gives roughly 15,000 clones in total; about four fifths of them show up just once. Approximately 40% of the sample goes to the ten largest clones. The trial excluded patients who had a history of autoimmune disease or who were on systemic immunosuppression. In every dose cohort, peripheral blood was drawn for TCR sequencing at baseline, cycle 4 day 1, and cycle 7 day 1. The samples were taken from a phase I, first-in-human, multicenter, open-label dose-escalation trial of ivuxolimab. Adults with locally advanced or metastatic head and neck squamous cell, hepatocellular, melanoma or renal cell carcinoma were enrolled in the trial. Before TCR sequencing, CD4+ and CD8+ T cells were separately sorted from peripheral blood.

Taken from cysteine to phenylalanine, the CDR3 has 13 residues. The sequence is cut down to CDR3 DNA, 39 bases in frame from base 1. Reading the germline V gene gives CDR1 MGHDK and CDR2 SYGVNS. V was cut back by 8 bases and J by 2 bases, leaving a gap of 13 bases between them. Study-wide conclusions, independent of this receptor: In the 0.1-3.0 mg/kg groups, partial responders were among the patients with the lowest normalized peripheral clonal expansion, particularly in CD8+ T cells. At doses from 0.1 to 3.0 mg/kg, clonal expansion was seen in both CD4+ and CD8+ blood T cells between baseline and week 6. The antigen specificity of the clonally expanded peripheral T cells was not determined. After ivuxolimab, CD8+ T cells had more expanded clones than CD4+ T cells on average. Low levels of normalized T-cell clonal expansion were also seen in some nonresponding patients.

The sequences come from CD4+ or CD8+ T cells sorted from blood, collected in a trial of the OX40 agonist ivuxolimab. This TCR was recovered from an adult with an advanced solid tumor such as melanoma, head and neck, liver or kidney cancer. This receptor chain uses TRBV25-1 and TRBJ2-7, with no confidently assigned D gene. The DNA sequence reads TGTGCCAGCTCACCACCGTTCACCTACGAGCAGTACTTC. It is translated as CASSPPFTYEQYF.